This is a list of T cell receptor beta chains from one sample in a study of T cells after posttransplantation cyclophosphamide. Here immunoSEQ multiplex PCR was the method, and the copy in TCRdb shows in-frame clones only, minus some. The sample was found to contain 10,000 to 13,000 clones, and every one recurs. The specimen comprised PBMCs, sampled after allogeneic stem cell transplant with posttransplant cyclophosphamide. Receptors originate from a female patient aged 40-49 years who received an allogeneic stem cell transplant from a related donor, was CMV-positive, and had no GVHD. The graft donor may be the source of some T cells. The CDR3 runs from the conserved cysteine through the conserved F or W.

v_call cdr3_aa
TRBV30 CAWSARGQSSYEQYF
TRBV10-3 CATRTEVYEQYF
TRBV30 CAWQASSYEQYF
TRBV7-9 CASSNLAETQETQYF
TRBV7-9 CASSLPTESYEQYF
TRBV9 CASSVQEGSTGEQYF
TRBV19 CASTPDRRRKNTGELFF
TRBV6-1 CASSTPGQGHEQYF
TRBV11-3 CASSLGPGANEKLFF
TRBV4-1 CASSQGLANTGELFF
TRBV5-1 CASSGRDRPTLYYGYTF
TRBV14 CASSPTGPEQYF
TRBV27 CASSRQGGEPEKLFF
TRBV29-1 CSVRGQENSPLHF
TRBV10-3 CAINLTGGLGGYTF
TRBV5-1 CASSLEQLNNEQFF
TRBV18 CASSPGQGQARSYEQYF
TRBV5-6 CASRFAGGRETQYF
TRBV29-1 CSVVLSGANVLTF
TRBV6-1 CASSPGTGRYEQYF
TRBV6-1 CASSVYRDEQYF
TRBV18 CASSPMTGQHSGNTIYF
TRBV2 CASSGGRQDNQPQHF
TRBV25-1 CASSEAGTYEQYF
TRBV6-5 CASSAKTGTRGAFF
TRBV6-1 CASSERFLVVGQSPYEQYF
TRBV2 CASSVWGHQPQHF
TRBV9 CASSLSTDTQYF
TRBV19 CASSIDLGYEQYF
TRBV5-1 CASSLGTSGDYEQYF
TRBV5-5 CASSLMSGDIFYGYTF
TRBV4-1 CASSQEGRGTQYF